Described below is a single T cell receptor beta chain sequence and its context. The target of this receptor is not known. Per-base qualities were not stored, and no clone one base away is much larger. This record belongs to a study of response to subunit inactivated influenza vaccine (dated by TCRdb to the late 2010s). As for the study more broadly: Deep quantitative T cell receptor repertoire profiling was used in the study to track responses to a trivalent subunit inactivated influenza vaccine.

The label giving this sample's time point can be read as: 45 days after influenza vaccine administration. Library prep was done by RT-PCR. TCRdb lists the instrument as Illumina HiSeq 2500. TCRdb redid the processing of the public reads, applying fastp at Q25 and MiXCR, and retained in-frame beta chains. Rows with one shared CDR3 protein collapse into an entry with the most common genes and DNA. Counted in this sample were roughly 460,000 distinct CDR3 sequences; over 9.5% of them appeared once. The leading ten clones occupy around 12% of the sample. Via the germline V gene, CDR1 is SGHRS and CDR2 YFSETQ. V loses 5 bases, J loses 6 bases, and the germline ends lie 9 bases apart. From cysteine to phenylalanine, the CDR3 is 11 amino acids long. Only the CDR3 portion is preserved as DNA: 33 bases, with reading frame beginning at the first base. What the authors observed across the whole study: According to the authors, only a limited number of new T cells may be recruited by each seasonal influenza vaccination.

The clonotype was recovered from a man aged 50-60 years who received an inactivated influenza vaccine. Donor details come from another sample of the same person, matched by shared clones. The chain was built from TRBV5-1 and TRBJ2-7; the D gene remains uncertain. This specimen consisted of PBMCs from blood, obtained 45 days after vaccination. The nucleotide sequence reads as follows: TGCGCCAGCAGACCGGACGGCGAGCAGTACTTC. Its protein product is CASRPDGEQYF.